A selection of T cell receptor beta chains follows, all from one sample in a study of shared clonotypes between healthy human individuals. Clones were read by immunoSEQ multiplex PCR, and TCRdb kept only the in-frame ones, dropping some. The data show about 2.1 million clones, with 93% seen just once and around 1.7% held by the top ten. Material: naive CD8+ T cells from PBMCs. These receptors originate from a young man in good health. Some clones in this sample may be carry-over from other donors' samples. The CDR3 runs from the conserved cysteine through the conserved F or W. The D gene is left open where the match is weak. Some rows mark clone size as missing; the rest say once, few, many or name a class of expanded clone.

clone size	V gene	D gene	J gene	CDR3 protein	CDR3 DNA
NA	TRBV15	TRBD2	TRBJ2-7	CATSRRTSRSYEQYF	TGTGCCACCAGCCGCAGGACTAGCAGGTCCTACGAGCAGTACTTC
NA	TRBV5-6	NA	TRBJ1-1	CASGPSRGRTEAFF	TGTGCCAGCGGACCGAGTCGGGGTCGGACTGAAGCTTTCTTT
NA	TRBV28	NA	TRBJ2-7	CASSLFGVYSYEQYF	TGTGCCAGCAGTTTATTCGGGGTTTACTCCTACGAGCAGTACTTC
NA	TRBV7-3	NA	TRBJ2-3	CASSLVPERALGTDTQYF	TGTGCCAGCAGCTTAGTCCCCGAGCGGGCCCTCGGCACAGATACGCAGTATTTT
NA	TRBV2	TRBD2	TRBJ2-7	CASMGLAVPRYEQYF	TGTGCCAGCATGGGACTAGCGGTTCCTCGGTACGAGCAGTACTTC
NA	TRBV19	NA	TRBJ2-1	CASSSPFSGLTYNEQFF	TGTGCCAGTAGTTCTCCCTTTAGCGGACTAACGTACAATGAGCAGTTCTTC
NA	TRBV7-9	NA	TRBJ1-1	CASSLVGAVEAFF	TGTGCCAGCAGCTTAGTGGGGGCAGTTGAAGCTTTCTTT
NA	TRBV4-2	NA	TRBJ1-2	CASSLTGDPNYGYTF	TGTGCCAGCAGCCTAACAGGAGATCCCAACTATGGCTACACCTTC
NA	TRBV7-3	NA	TRBJ2-7	CASSETGTIYEQYF	TGTGCCAGCAGCGAGACCGGGACAATCTACGAGCAGTACTTC
NA	TRBV28	TRBD1	TRBJ1-2	CASSLRQGAPYGYTF	TGTGCCAGCAGTTTACGACAGGGGGCCCCATATGGCTACACCTTC
once	TRBV4-1	NA	TRBJ1-1	CASSQDNRYSLNTEAFF	TGCGCCAGCAGCCAAGATAACCGCTATTCATTGAACACTGAAGCTTTCTTT
NA	TRBV7-9	NA	TRBJ2-7	CASTAVSYEQYF	TGTGCCAGCACCGCAGTCTCCTACGAGCAGTACTTC
NA	TRBV12-5	TRBD1	TRBJ2-1	CASGRTGVNWDNEQFF	TGTGCTAGTGGTAGGACAGGAGTAAATTGGGACAATGAGCAGTTCTTC
once	TRBV5-5	NA	TRBJ1-1	CASSWGTEAFF	TGTGCCAGCAGCTGGGGTACTGAAGCTTTCTTT
NA	TRBV28	TRBD1	TRBJ2-2	CASTGTANTGELFF	TGTGCCAGTACTGGGACAGCGAACACCGGGGAGCTGTTTTTT
once	TRBV5-1	TRBD1	TRBJ2-2	CASSLSDRGTGELFF	TGCGCCAGCAGCTTGAGTGACAGGGGCACCGGGGAGCTGTTTTTT
once	TRBV6-1	TRBD1	TRBJ1-5	CASSVLRGDSNQPQHF	TGTGCCAGCAGTGTCCTCAGGGGGGATAGCAATCAGCCCCAGCATTTT
NA	TRBV7-3	TRBD1	TRBJ1-1	CASRPGTGGMNTEAFF	TGTGCCAGCAGACCAGGGACAGGGGGGATGAACACTGAAGCTTTCTTT
NA	TRBV15	NA	TRBJ1-5	CATGGTNQPQHF	TGTGCCACCGGGGGGACCAATCAGCCCCAGCATTTT
few	TRBV6-6	NA	TRBJ2-1	CASSRTAYNEQFF	TGTGCCAGCAGTCGGACCGCCTACAATGAGCAGTTCTTC
NA	TRBV11-1	NA	TRBJ2-3	CASSPLSTDTQYF	TGTGCCAGCAGCCCACTTAGCACAGATACGCAGTATTTT
NA	TRBV7-2	TRBD2	TRBJ2-2	CASSLRTSGATGELFF	TGTGCCAGCAGCTTAAGAACTAGCGGCGCGACCGGGGAGCTGTTTTTT
NA	TRBV28	NA	TRBJ1-1	CASSEGRTNTEAFF	TGTGCCAGCAGTGAAGGTCGGACGAACACTGAAGCTTTCTTT
many	TRBV9	TRBD2	TRBJ2-3	CASSGGTSGLTDTQYF	TGTGCCAGCAGCGGAGGGACTAGCGGGCTCACAGATACGCAGTATTTT
NA	TRBV28	NA	TRBJ1-3	CASSPPGLSGNTIYF	TGTGCCAGCAGTCCCCCTGGGCTCTCTGGAAACACCATATATTTT
once	TRBV10-2	TRBD2	TRBJ2-5	CASSESRGRTEETQYF	TGCGCCAGCAGTGAGTCGCGCGGGAGGACCGAAGAGACCCAGTACTTC
NA	TRBV5-6	NA	TRBJ1-3	CASSLFGDTIYF	TGTGCCAGCAGCTTGTTCGGCGACACCATATATTTT
NA	TRBV27	NA	TRBJ2-1	CASRNAGWNNEQFF	TGTGCCAGCAGGAACGCAGGGTGGAACAATGAGCAGTTCTTC
NA	TRBV29-1	TRBD2	TRBJ2-7	CSVVAGNNRYEQYF	TGCAGCGTTGTAGCGGGAAATAACCGTTACGAGCAGTACTTC
few	TRBV19	NA	TRBJ1-2	CASSPTPGYYGYTF	TGTGCCAGTAGTCCAACGCCAGGGTACTATGGCTACACCTTC
NA	TRBV5-1	NA	TRBJ2-2	CASSLYGGSNTGELFF	TGCGCCAGCAGCTTGTATGGCGGATCGAACACCGGGGAGCTGTTTTTT
NA	TRBV28	NA	TRBJ2-7	CASSLGHSYEQYF	TGTGCCAGCAGTTTGGGGCATTCCTACGAGCAGTACTTC
NA	TRBV9	NA	TRBJ2-6	CASSVSGSGANVLTF	TGTGCCAGCAGCGTATCCGGCTCTGGGGCCAACGTCCTGACTTTC
NA	TRBV18	NA	TRBJ1-1	CASSPRVTGMDTEAFF	TGTGCCAGCTCACCACGTGTAACAGGTATGGACACTGAAGCTTTCTTT
NA	TRBV2	NA	TRBJ1-5	CASRSREGAIRSNQPQHF	TGTGCCAGCAGGTCTCGAGAAGGGGCGATCAGGTCCAATCAGCCCCAGCATTTT
NA	TRBV7-8	TRBD2	TRBJ2-1	CASSLADTNNEQFF	TGTGCCAGCAGCCTAGCGGATACGAACAATGAGCAGTTCTTC
once	TRBV19	TRBD2	TRBJ2-7	CASTPAGQGPNYEQYF	TGTGCCAGTACCCCAGCGGGGCAGGGTCCTAACTACGAGCAGTACTTC
NA	TRBV4-2	TRBD2	TRBJ2-3	CASSPRTSRLAGPGDTQYF	TGTGCCAGCAGCCCCCGAACCAGTAGGCTAGCGGGGCCAGGGGATACGCAGTATTTT
NA	TRBV28	NA	TRBJ2-5	CASSLLGTSQETQYF	TGTGCCAGCAGTTTATTGGGGACAAGCCAAGAGACCCAGTACTTC
NA	TRBV27	NA	TRBJ1-2	CASSLSRGVYGYTF	TGTGCCAGCAGTTTAAGTAGGGGCGTCTATGGCTACACCTTC
NA	TRBV28	NA	TRBJ2-3	CASLGGIWTDTQYF	TGTGCCAGCCTAGGGGGGATATGGACAGATACGCAGTATTTT